These T cell receptor beta chains were read from a single sample in a study of T cells in Graves' hyperthyroidism and ophthalmopathy. TCRdb fed the multiplex PCR reads into MiXCR, producing one record per CDR3 protein. Here the sample spans hundreds of thousands of distinct CDR3 sequences, around 15% being singletons. Sequenced sample: blood. Source of these receptors: a woman younger than 30 with Graves' hyperthyroidism. Both conserved end residues are part of each CDR3. The D gene is left open where the match is weak. Clone sizes are given selectively: once, few, many, or a class where the clone is expanded.

>TRBJ2-5|TRBD2|-|TRBV5-5
TGTGCCAGCAGAGCTTGGGAGGGGCAGGAGACCCAGTACTTC
CASRAWEGQETQYF
>TRBJ1-3|-|few|TRBV9
TGTGCCAGCAGCGTATCGGGCAGCTCTGGAAACACCATATATTTT
CASSVSGSSGNTIYF
>TRBJ2-5|TRBD2|-|TRBV20-1
TGCAGTGCTAGCGGGACTACCGGGCTTAAAGAGACCCAGTACTTC
CSASGTTGLKETQYF
>TRBJ2-2|-|many|TRBV11-2
TGTGCCAGCAGCTTCAAAGGACGGTATTCGAACACCGGGGAGCTGTTTTTT
CASSFKGRYSNTGELFF
>TRBJ1-4|-|many|TRBV12-3/TRBV12-4
TGTGCCAGCAGTTTAGGGGGGACCTCAACTAATGAAAAACTGTTTTTT
CASSLGGTSTNEKLFF
>TRBJ1-2|TRBD1|many|TRBV6-1
TGTGCCAGCAGACAGGGGTTCTATGGCTACACCTTC
CASRQGFYGYTF
>TRBJ2-7|TRBD2|-|TRBV20-1
TGCAGTGCTAGAGACCCTAGCGGCTACGAGCAGTACTTC
CSARDPSGYEQYF
>TRBJ2-2|TRBD2|many|TRBV5-6
TGTGCCAGCAGTGGGACTAACCTGGAACTCACCGGGGAGCTGTTTTTT
CASSGTNLELTGELFF
>TRBJ2-1|-|many|TRBV27
TGTGCCAGCAGTGCCCTTCAGACGGCCTCCTACAATGAGCAGTTCTTC
CASSALQTASYNEQFF
>TRBJ2-1|TRBD2|-|TRBV6-5
TGTGCCAGCAGTTACTCCCTAGCGGGAGCTGATGAGCAGTTCTTC
CASSYSLAGADEQFF
>TRBJ1-4|TRBD1|few|TRBV4-2
TGTGCCAGCAGCCACCATGCAACAGGGGGTAGTGAGGAAAAACTGTTTTTT
CASSHHATGGSEEKLFF
>TRBJ2-1|-|many|TRBV27
TGTGCCAGCAGTTTATTGGCGGGAACCTCTATCGACAATGAGCAGTTCTTC
CASSLLAGTSIDNEQFF
>TRBJ2-2|TRBD2|many|TRBV7-8
TGTGCCAGCAGCCCACGGCTCCCTGGACTAGCGGGAGGGATAAGTAATCCTGGGGAGCTGTTTTTT
CASSPRLPGLAGGISNPGELFF
>TRBJ1-3|-|-|TRBV18
TGTGCCAGCTCACCCCCCACATCCGGAAACACCATATATTTT
CASSPPTSGNTIYF
>TRBJ2-1|-|few|TRBV20-1
TGCAGTGCACCTAGTCGGTCCTACAATGAGCAGTTCTTC
CSAPSRSYNEQFF
>TRBJ2-3|-|few|TRBV7-9
TGTGCCAGCAGCTTGGATGAGAGACGATCACGGAGGGGGACAGATACGCAGTATTTT
CASSLDERRSRRGTDTQYF
>TRBJ2-7|-|-|TRBV20-1
TGCAGTGCTAGCCCCCCCCAGCGGCCCGCCCCCCACTACGAGCAGTACTTC
CSASPPQRPAPHYEQYF
>TRBJ2-1|TRBD2|many|TRBV3-1
TGTGCCAGCAGCCAATGGGGAAAGCGGGAGGGCTCCTACAATGAGCAGTTCTTC
CASSQWGKREGSYNEQFF
>TRBJ1-3|-|-|TRBV12-3/TRBV12-4
TGTGCCAGCAGTTTTCGTCCAGGGGTCGGAAACACCATATATTTT
CASSFRPGVGNTIYF
>TRBJ2-7|TRBD2|-|TRBV12-3/TRBV12-4
TGTGCCAGCAGCTTTGGACTAGCGGGAGGCCGATCCTACGAGCAGTACTTC
CASSFGLAGGRSYEQYF
>TRBJ2-2|TRBD2|many|TRBV27
TGTGCCAGCGGGGACCTTAGCGGGAGTCGTACCGGGGAGCTGTTTTTT
CASGDLSGSRTGELFF
>TRBJ2-1|TRBD2|many|TRBV11-1
TGTGCCAGCAGCGCATCCGCGGGAGGGGCCAATGAGCAGTTCTTC
CASSASAGGANEQFF
>TRBJ1-1|TRBD1|few|TRBV28
TGTGCCAGCAGCAAAGGTGCGTACAGGGGTTTGGACACTGAAGCTTTCTTT
CASSKGAYRGLDTEAFF
>TRBJ1-2|-|many|TRBV30
TGTGCCTGGATCTTAACCTCATTGGGGAATGGCTACACCTTC
CAWILTSLGNGYTF
>TRBJ1-6|TRBD1|-|TRBV4-1
TGCGCCAGCAGCCAAGATGGGACAGGGGGCTATAGTTCACCCCTCCACTTT
CASSQDGTGGYSSPLHF
>TRBJ1-1|TRBD1|-|TRBV10-3
TGTGCCATGACCCGGGACAGTAACACTGAAGCTTTCTTT
CAMTRDSNTEAFF
>TRBJ2-7|TRBD1|few|TRBV6-2/TRBV6-3
TGTGCCAGCAGTTCATCCGGGACAGGGAGTAAAGAGCAGTACTTC
CASSSSGTGSKEQYF
>TRBJ2-5|-|-|TRBV6-2/TRBV6-3
TGTGCCAGCAGTCCCCCACCGTCAATCCCACAAGAGACCCAGTACTTC
CASSPPPSIPQETQYF
>TRBJ2-7|-|-|TRBV30
TGTGCCTGGAGCCTCGGGAAAACCTACGAGCAGTACTTC
CAWSLGKTYEQYF